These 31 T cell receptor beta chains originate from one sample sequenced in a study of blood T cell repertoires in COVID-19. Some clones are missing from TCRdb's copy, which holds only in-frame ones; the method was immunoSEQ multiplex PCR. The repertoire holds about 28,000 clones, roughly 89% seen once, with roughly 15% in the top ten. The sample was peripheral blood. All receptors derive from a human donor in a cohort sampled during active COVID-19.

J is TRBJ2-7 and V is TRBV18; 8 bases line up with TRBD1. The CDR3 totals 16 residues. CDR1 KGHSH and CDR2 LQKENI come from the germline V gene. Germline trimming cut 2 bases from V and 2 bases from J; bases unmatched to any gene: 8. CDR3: CASSPAPGQGPYEQYF. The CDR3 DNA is TGTGCCAGCTCACCAGCCCCCGGACAGGGTCCCTACGAGCAGTACTTC.

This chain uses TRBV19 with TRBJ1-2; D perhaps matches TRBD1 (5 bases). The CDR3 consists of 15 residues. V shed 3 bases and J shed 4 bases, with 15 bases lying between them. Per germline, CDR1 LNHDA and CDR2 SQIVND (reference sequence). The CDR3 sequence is CASSIAFGGSYGYTF. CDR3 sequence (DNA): TGTGCCAGTAGTATTGCGTTTGGGGGGTCCTATGGCTACACCTTC.

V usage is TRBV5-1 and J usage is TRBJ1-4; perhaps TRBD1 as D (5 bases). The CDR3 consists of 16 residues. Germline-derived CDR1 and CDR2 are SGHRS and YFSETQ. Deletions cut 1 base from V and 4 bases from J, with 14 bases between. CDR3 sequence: CASSLNLAGDNEKLFF. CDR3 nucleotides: TGCGCCAGCAGCTTGAATCTGGCGGGGGATAATGAAAAACTGTTTTTT.

CDR3 sequence reads: CASSGWTGDQASEAFF. The CDR3 bases are TGTGCCAGCAGTGGGTGGACAGGGGACCAAGCATCTGAAGCTTTCTTT. This sequence joins TRBV2 and TRBJ1-1, with TRBD1 identical over 9 bases. From germline, CDR1 is SNHLY and CDR2 FYNNEI. J was trimmed by 6 bases and V by 4 bases; bases with no gene match: 12. The CDR3 totals 16 residues.

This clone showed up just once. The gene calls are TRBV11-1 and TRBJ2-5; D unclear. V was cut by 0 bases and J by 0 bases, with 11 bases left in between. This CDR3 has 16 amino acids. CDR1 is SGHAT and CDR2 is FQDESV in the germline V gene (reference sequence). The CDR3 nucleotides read TGTGCCAGCAGCTTAGCCCATACATCATACCAAGAGACCCAGTACTTC. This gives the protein CASSLAHTSYQETQYF.

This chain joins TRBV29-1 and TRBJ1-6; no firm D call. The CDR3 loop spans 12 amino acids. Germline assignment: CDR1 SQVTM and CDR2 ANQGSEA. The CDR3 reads CRAGRSLSPLHF. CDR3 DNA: TGCAGGGCAGGCCGGTCCCTATCACCCCTCCACTTT.

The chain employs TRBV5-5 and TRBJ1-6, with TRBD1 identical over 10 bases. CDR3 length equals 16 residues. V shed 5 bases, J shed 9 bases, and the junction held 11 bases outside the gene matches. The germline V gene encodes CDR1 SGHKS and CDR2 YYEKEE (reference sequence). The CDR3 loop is CASRSGTGAFFSPLHF. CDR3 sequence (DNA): TGTGCCAGCAGATCCGGGACAGGGGCATTTTTTTCACCCCTCCACTTT. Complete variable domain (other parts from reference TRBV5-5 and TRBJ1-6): DAGVTQSPTHLIKTRGQQVTLRCSPISGHKSVSWYQQVLGQGPQFIFQYYEKEERGRGNFPDRFSARQFPNYSSELNVNALLLGDSALYLCASRSGTGAFFSPLHFGNGTRLTVT.

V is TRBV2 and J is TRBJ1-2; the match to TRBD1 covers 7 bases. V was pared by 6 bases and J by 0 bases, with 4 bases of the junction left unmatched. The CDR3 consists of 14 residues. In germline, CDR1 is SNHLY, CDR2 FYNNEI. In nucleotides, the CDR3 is TGTGCCAGCAGCGAGGGGGCAGCTAACTATGGCTACACCTTC. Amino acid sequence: CASSEGAANYGYTF.

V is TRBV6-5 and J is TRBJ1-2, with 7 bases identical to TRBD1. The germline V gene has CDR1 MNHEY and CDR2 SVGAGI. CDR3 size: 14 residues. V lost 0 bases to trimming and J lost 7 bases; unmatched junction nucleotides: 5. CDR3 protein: CASSYSSRGFGYTF. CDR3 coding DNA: TGTGCCAGCAGTTACTCGTCCAGGGGGTTTGGCTACACCTTC.

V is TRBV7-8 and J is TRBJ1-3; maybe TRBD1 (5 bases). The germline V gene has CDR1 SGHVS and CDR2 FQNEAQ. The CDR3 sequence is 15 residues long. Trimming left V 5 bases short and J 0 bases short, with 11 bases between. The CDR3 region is CASSRGGISGNTIYF. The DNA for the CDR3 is TGTGCCAGCAGCCGCGGGGGAATCTCTGGAAACACCATATATTTT.

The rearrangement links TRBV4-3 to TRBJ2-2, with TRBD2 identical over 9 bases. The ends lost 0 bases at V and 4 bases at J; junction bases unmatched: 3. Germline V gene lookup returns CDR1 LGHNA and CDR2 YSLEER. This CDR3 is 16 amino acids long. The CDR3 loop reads CASSQDSGRGTGELFF. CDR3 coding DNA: TGCGCCAGCAGCCAAGATAGCGGGAGAGGCACCGGGGAGCTGTTTTTT.

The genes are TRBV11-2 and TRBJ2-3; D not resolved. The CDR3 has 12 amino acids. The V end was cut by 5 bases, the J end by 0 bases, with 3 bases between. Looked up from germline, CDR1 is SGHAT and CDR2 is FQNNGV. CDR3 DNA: TGTGCCAGCAGCCCTAGCACAGATACGCAGTATTTT. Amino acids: CASSPSTDTQYF.

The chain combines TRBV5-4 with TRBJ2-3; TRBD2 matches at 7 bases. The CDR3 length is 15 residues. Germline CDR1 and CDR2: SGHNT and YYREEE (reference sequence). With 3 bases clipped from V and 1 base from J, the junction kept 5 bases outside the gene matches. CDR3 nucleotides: TGTGCCAGCAGCTGGAGCGGGGTTGGCACAGATACGCAGTATTTT. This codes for CASSWSGVGTDTQYF. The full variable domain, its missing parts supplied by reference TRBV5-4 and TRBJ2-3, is ETGVTQSPTHLIKTRGQQVTLRCSSQSGHNTVSWYQQALGQGPQFIFQYYREEENGRGNFPPRFSGLQFPNYSSELNVNALELDDSALYLCASSWSGVGTDTQYFGPGTRLTVL.

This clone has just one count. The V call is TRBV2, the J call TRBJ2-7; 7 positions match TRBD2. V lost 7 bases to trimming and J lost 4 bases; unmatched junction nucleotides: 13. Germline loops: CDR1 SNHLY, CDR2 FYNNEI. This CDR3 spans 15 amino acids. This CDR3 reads CASTPLGSGQYEQYF. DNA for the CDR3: TGTGCCAGCACCCCGTTAGGTAGCGGGCAGTACGAGCAGTACTTC.

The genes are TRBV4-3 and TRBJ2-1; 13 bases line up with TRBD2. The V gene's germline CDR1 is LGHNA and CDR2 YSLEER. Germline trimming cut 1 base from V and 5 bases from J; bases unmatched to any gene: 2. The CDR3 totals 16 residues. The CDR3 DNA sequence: TGCGCCAGCAGCCAAGCAGGGACTAGCGGGAACAATGAGCAGTTCTTC. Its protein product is CASSQAGTSGNNEQFF.

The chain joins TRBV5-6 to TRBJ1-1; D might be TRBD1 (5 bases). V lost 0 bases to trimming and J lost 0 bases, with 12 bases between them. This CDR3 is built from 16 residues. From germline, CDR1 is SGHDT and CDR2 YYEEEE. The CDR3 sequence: CASSLVAGKMNTEAFF. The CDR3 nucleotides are TGTGCCAGCAGCTTGGTGGCAGGGAAAATGAACACTGAAGCTTTCTTT.

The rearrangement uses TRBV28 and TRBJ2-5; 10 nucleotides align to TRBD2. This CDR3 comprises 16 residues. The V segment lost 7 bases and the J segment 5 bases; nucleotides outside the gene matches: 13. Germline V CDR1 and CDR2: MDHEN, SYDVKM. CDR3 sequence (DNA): TGTGCCAGCACCTCTTACGAGCGGGGGGGCCGGGAGACCCAGTACTTC. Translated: CASTSYERGGRETQYF.

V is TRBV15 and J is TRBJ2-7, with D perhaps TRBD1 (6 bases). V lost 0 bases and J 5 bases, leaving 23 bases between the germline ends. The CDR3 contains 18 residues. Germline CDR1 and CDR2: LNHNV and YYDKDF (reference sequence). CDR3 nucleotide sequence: TGTGCCACCAGCAGAGATGTGGGGGCCAAACGGGCCTTCCACGAGCAGTACTTC. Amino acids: CATSRDVGAKRAFHEQYF.

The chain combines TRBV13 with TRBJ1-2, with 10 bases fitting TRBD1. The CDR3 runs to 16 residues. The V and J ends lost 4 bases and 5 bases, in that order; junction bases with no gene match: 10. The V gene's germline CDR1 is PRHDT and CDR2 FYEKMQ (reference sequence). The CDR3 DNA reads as TGTGCCAGCAGCTCAAGACAGGGGGCGATTTGGTATGGCTACACCTTC. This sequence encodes CASSSRQGAIWYGYTF.

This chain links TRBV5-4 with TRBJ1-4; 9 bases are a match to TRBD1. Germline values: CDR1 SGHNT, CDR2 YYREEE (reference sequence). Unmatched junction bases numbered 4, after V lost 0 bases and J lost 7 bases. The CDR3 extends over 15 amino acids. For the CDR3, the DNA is TGTGCCAGCAGCTTGGATGGGACAGGGACTGAAAAACTGTTTTTT. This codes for CASSLDGTGTEKLFF.

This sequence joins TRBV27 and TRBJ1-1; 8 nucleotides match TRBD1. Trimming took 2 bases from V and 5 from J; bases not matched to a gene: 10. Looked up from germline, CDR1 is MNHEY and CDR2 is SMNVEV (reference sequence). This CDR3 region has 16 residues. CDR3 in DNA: TGTGCCAGCAGTTTAATTCCCCCAGGGGGCGCAACTGAAGCTTTCTTT. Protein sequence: CASSLIPPGGATEAFF.

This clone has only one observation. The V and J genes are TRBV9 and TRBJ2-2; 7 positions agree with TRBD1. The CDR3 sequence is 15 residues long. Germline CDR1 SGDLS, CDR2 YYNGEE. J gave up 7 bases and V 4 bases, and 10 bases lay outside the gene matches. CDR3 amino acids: CASSPPDRVGGELFF. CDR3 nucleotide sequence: TGTGCCAGCAGCCCCCCCGACAGGGTCGGCGGGGAGCTGTTTTTT.

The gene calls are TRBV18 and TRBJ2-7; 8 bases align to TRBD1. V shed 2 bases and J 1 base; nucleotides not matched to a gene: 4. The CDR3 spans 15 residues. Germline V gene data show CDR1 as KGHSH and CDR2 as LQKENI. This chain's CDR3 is CASSPRQGLSYEQYF. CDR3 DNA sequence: TGTGCCAGCTCACCAAGACAGGGGTTGTCCTACGAGCAGTACTTC.

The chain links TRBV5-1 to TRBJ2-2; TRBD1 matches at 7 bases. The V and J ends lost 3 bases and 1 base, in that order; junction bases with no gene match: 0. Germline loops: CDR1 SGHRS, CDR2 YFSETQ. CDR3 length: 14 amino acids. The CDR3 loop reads CASSWTGNTGELFF. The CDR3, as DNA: TGCGCCAGCAGCTGGACAGGGAACACCGGGGAGCTGTTTTTT.

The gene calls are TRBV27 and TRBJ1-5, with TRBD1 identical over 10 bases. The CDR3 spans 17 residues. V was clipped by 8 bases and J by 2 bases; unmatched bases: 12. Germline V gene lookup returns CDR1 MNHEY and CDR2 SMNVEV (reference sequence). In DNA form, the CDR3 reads TGTGCCAGCCGCCGACAGGGGGCATCGATTGGCAATCAGCCCCAGCATTTT. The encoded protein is CASRRQGASIGNQPQHF.

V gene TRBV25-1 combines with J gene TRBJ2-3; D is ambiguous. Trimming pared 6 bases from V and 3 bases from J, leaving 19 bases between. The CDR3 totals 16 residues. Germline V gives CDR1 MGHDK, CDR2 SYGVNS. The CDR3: CASSPPGSFRTDTQYF. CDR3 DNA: TGTGCCAGCAGCCCCCCGGGTTCCTTTAGGACAGATACGCAGTATTTT.

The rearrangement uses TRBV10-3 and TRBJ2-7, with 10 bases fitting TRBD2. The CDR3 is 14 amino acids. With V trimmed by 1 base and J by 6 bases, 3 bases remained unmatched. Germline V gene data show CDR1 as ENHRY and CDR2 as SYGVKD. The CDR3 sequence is CAISELAGGVEQYF. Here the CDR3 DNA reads TGTGCCATCAGTGAGTTAGCGGGAGGAGTCGAGCAGTACTTC.

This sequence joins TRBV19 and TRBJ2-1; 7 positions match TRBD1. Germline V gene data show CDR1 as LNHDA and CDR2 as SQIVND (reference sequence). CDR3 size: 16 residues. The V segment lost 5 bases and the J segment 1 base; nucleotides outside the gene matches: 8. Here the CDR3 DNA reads TGTGCCAGTAGTTCCCGATACAGGGGATCCTACAATGAGCAGTTCTTC. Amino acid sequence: CASSSRYRGSYNEQFF.

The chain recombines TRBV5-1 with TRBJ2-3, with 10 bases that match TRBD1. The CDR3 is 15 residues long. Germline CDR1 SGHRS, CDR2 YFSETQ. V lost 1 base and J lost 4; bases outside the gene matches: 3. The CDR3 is CASSLNGQGADTQYF. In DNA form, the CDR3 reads TGCGCCAGCAGCTTGAACGGACAGGGGGCAGATACGCAGTATTTT.

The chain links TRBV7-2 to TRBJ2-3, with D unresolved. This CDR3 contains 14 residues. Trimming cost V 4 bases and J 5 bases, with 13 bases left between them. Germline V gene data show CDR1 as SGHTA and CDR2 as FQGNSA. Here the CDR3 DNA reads TGTGCCAGCAGCTCATCGAGTACTGTAGATACGCAGTATTTT. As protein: CASSSSSTVDTQYF.

The CDR3 reads CASSSTGFNEQYF. In DNA, the CDR3 is TGTGCCAGCAGTTCGACAGGGTTCAACGAGCAGTACTTC. The chain employs TRBV27 and TRBJ2-7; TRBD1 aligns across 7 bases. This CDR3 comprises 13 residues. Germline V gene lookup returns CDR1 MNHEY and CDR2 SMNVEV (reference sequence). V lost 4 bases, J lost 5 bases, and 5 bases stayed unmatched.